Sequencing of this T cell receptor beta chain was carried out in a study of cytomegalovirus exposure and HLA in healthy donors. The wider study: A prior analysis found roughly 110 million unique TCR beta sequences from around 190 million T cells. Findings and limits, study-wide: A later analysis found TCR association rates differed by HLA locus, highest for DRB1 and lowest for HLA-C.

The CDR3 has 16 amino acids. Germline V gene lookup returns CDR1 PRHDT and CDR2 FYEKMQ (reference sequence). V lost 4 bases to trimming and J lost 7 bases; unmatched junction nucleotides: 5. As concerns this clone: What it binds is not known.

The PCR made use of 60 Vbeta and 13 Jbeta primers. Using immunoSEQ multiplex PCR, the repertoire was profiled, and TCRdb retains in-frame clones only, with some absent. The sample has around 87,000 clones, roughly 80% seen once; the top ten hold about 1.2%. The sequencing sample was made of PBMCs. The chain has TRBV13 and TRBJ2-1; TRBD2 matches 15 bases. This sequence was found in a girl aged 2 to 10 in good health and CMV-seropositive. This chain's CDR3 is CASSSTGTSGGNEQFF. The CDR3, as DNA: TGTGCCAGCAGCTCGACCGGGACTAGCGGGGGGAATGAGCAGTTCTTC.